One and the same sample provided the 19 T cell receptor beta chains below, sequenced in a study of human T cells and chemical hapten exposure. Each CDR3 protein is one row after TCRdb ran MiXCR on the RACE reads. Of about 380,000 distinct CDR3 sequences listed, 5% to 6.5% were seen once; the top ten hold around 2.6%. Time point here: pre-sensitization, week 0. Treatment described: therapeutic diphenylcyclopropenone sensitization with weekly scalp DPC. The source was whole blood, collected in connection with sensitization to the hapten diphenylcyclopropenone (DPC). These TCRs come from a woman aged 45 to 65 with alopecia areata. Some clones in this sample may be carry-over from other donors' samples.

The rearrangement links TRBV28 to TRBJ2-1; D unresolved. The CDR3 is 15 amino acids. Per the germline V gene, CDR1 is MDHEN and CDR2 is SYDVKM. V was trimmed by 2 bases and J by 4 bases, leaving 12 bases between them. CDR3 in amino acids: CASSLNPARYNEQFF. Here the CDR3 DNA reads TGTGCCAGCAGTTTAAATCCAGCCCGATACAATGAGCAGTTCTTC.

This clonotype was counted at least ten times. The chain has TRBV7-9 and TRBJ2-5; TRBD2 might be the D (6 bases). The CDR3 is made up of 14 amino acids. Deletions cut 7 bases from V and 4 bases from J, with 16 bases between. Germline-derived CDR1 and CDR2 are SEHNR and FQNEAQ (reference sequence). In nucleotides, the CDR3 is TGTGCCAGCAATCGGGAGTTAGCTACAGAGACCCAGTACTTC. This sequence encodes CASNRELATETQYF.

This clonotype was seen repeatedly, ten times or more. The rearrangement uses TRBV4-2 and TRBJ2-1, with TRBD1 matching over 9 bases. Germline-derived CDR1 and CDR2 are LGHNA and YNFKEQ. Trimming took 0 bases from V and 4 from J; bases not matched to a gene: 1. CDR3 length: 15 amino acids. The CDR3 region is CASSQDGQGYNEQFF. The CDR3 nucleotides are TGTGCCAGCAGCCAAGACGGACAGGGGTACAATGAGCAGTTCTTC.

This clonotype was seen repeatedly, ten times or more. The V call is TRBV12-5, the J call TRBJ2-3; weak D call: TRBD1 (6 bases). V dropped 1 base and J dropped 3 bases, with 11 bases sitting between them. This CDR3 contains 15 residues. Germline CDR1 is LGHNT and CDR2 is FRNRAP. The CDR3 loop is CASGLGGQRTDTQYF. CDR3 DNA sequence: TGTGCTAGTGGTTTGGGGGGACAAAGGACAGATACGCAGTATTTT.

This clonotype has ten or more counts. The V call is TRBV12-3 or TRBV12-4, the J call TRBJ2-1; D might be TRBD2 (6 bases). Trimming removed 0 bases from V and 5 bases from J, with 8 bases in between. The CDR3 is 14 residues long. This CDR3 is CASSLAGGHNEQFF. The CDR3 bases are TGTGCCAGCAGTTTAGCGGGAGGACACAATGAGCAGTTCTTC.

Ten or more counts support this clonotype. The V and J genes are TRBV12-3 or TRBV12-4 and TRBJ2-4; D uncertain. There are 15 residues in the CDR3. Trimming left V 2 bases short and J 0 bases short, with 8 bases between. The CDR3 coding sequence is TGTGCCAGCAGTTTATACGTACTAGCCAAAAACATTCAGTACTTC. Translated: CASSLYVLAKNIQYF.

This clonotype was detected many times. The chain links TRBV21-1 to TRBJ2-6. TRBV21-1 corresponds to a pseudogene. CDR3 length: 17 residues. This CDR3 is CASSKDRSLSGANVLTF. CDR3 coding DNA: TGTGCCAGCAGCAAAGACAGATCTCTCTCTGGGGCCAACGTCCTGACTTTC.

The chain employs TRBV27 and TRBJ2-1, with 11 bases matching TRBD2. V shed 5 bases, J shed 6 bases, and the junction held 6 bases outside the gene matches. Per the germline V gene, CDR1 is MNHEY and CDR2 is SMNVEV (reference sequence). CDR3 length: 15 residues. Written as DNA, the CDR3 is TGTGCCAGCAGTCTGACTAGCGGGGCCCCCAATGAGCAGTTCTTC. Protein product: CASSLTSGAPNEQFF.

At least ten counts were recorded for this clonotype. This rearrangement joins TRBV29-1 to TRBJ2-2; D remains unclear. The CDR3 spans 13 residues. Germline values: CDR1 SQVTM, CDR2 ANQGSEA. Trimming stripped 5 bases from V and 1 base from J, with 8 bases between. This chain's CDR3 is CSVMVQNTGELFF. The CDR3 bases are TGCAGCGTTATGGTTCAGAACACCGGGGAGCTGTTTTTT.

This clonotype was seen ten or more times. The chain employs TRBV27 and TRBJ1-6, with 9 bases identical to TRBD1. J lost 9 bases, V lost 6 bases, and 6 bases had no gene match. Per germline, CDR1 MNHEY and CDR2 SMNVEV (reference sequence). The CDR3 contains 14 residues. CDR3 sequence: CASRRDRARSPLHF. CDR3 in DNA: TGTGCCAGCAGGCGGGACAGGGCTCGTTCACCCCTCCACTTT.

This clonotype was counted at least ten times. The V gene is TRBV7-2, the J gene TRBJ2-1; D tentatively fits TRBD1 or TRBD2 (5 bases each). Germline CDR1 and CDR2: SGHTA and FQGNSA. The V gene lost 6 bases and the J gene lost 8 bases, with 20 bases spanning the gap. The CDR3 is 15 amino acids. The CDR3 bases are TGTGCCAGCAGTCGTCCCCGGGGCTCCTGGGATGAGCAGTTCTTC. Translating gives CASSRPRGSWDEQFF. The full variable domain, with the rest looked up from reference TRBV7-2 and TRBJ2-1, is GAGVSQSPSNKVTEKGKDVELRCDPISGHTALYWYRQSLGQGLEFLIYFQGNSAPDKSGLPSDRFSAERTGGSVSTLTIQRTQQEDSAVYLCASSRPRGSWDEQFFGPGTRLTVL.

This clonotype was found a few times. The chain is built from TRBV6-2 or TRBV6-3 and TRBJ1-1, with a tentative D call TRBD1 (5 bases). V lost 6 bases and J 4 bases, leaving 15 bases between the germline ends. Germline-derived CDR1 and CDR2 are MNHEY and SVGEGT. This CDR3 spans 14 amino acids. In DNA form, the CDR3 reads TGTGCCAGCAGACCACAGGACCTGGGCACTGAAGCTTTCTTT. Translated, it gives CASRPQDLGTEAFF.

This chain connects TRBV6-1 to TRBJ2-2; 10 bases are shared with TRBD2. Germline assignment: CDR1 MNHNS and CDR2 SASEGT. Trimming removed 5 bases from V and 0 bases from J; junction bases left unmatched: 6. CDR3 length: 17 amino acids. CDR3 sequence reads: CASSTLAGGSNTGELFF. CDR3 nucleotides: TGTGCCAGCAGTACGTTAGCGGGAGGCTCGAACACCGGGGAGCTGTTTTTT.

This clonotype was counted ten times or more. The chain recombines TRBV20-1 with TRBJ2-4; the match to TRBD1 covers 9 bases. The CDR3 sequence is 15 residues long. J was trimmed by 2 bases and V by 1 base; bases with no gene match: 3. The germline CDR1 and CDR2 sequences are DFQATT and SNEGSKA (reference sequence). For the CDR3, the DNA is TGCAGTGCTAGAGCACAGGGGGCAACCAAAAACATTCAGTACTTC. It is translated as CSARAQGATKNIQYF.

The J gene is TRBJ2-5, the V gene TRBV15; 9 positions match TRBD2. Per germline, CDR1 LNHNV and CDR2 YYDKDF (reference sequence). V lost 1 base and J lost 5; bases outside the gene matches: 11. CDR3 length: 17 residues. CDR3 DNA sequence: TGTGCCACCAGCAGAGGAACGACTAGCGGATCTCGGGAGACCCAGTACTTC. This gives the protein CATSRGTTSGSRETQYF.

The gene calls are TRBV5-5 and TRBJ1-5, with no clear D. Germline CDR1 is SGHKS and CDR2 is YYEKEE (reference sequence). Trimming took 4 bases from V and 2 from J, leaving 10 bases between them. The CDR3 runs to 14 residues. CDR3 loop: CASSTSQGNQPQHF. The CDR3 nucleotides are TGTGCCAGCAGCACCAGCCAAGGCAATCAGCCCCAGCATTTT. Supplemented by reference TRBV5-5 and TRBJ1-5, the full variable domain reads DAGVTQSPTHLIKTRGQQVTLRCSPISGHKSVSWYQQVLGQGPQFIFQYYEKEERGRGNFPDRFSARQFPNYSSELNVNALLLGDSALYLCASSTSQGNQPQHFGDGTRLSIL.

This clonotype was observed many times. The chain employs TRBV20-1 and TRBJ2-7; 7 nucleotides match TRBD2. Germline V gene sequence: CDR1 DFQATT, CDR2 SNEGSKA (reference sequence). V shed 5 bases, J shed 5 bases, and the junction held 9 bases outside the gene matches. This CDR3 comprises 13 residues. DNA of the CDR3: TGCAGTGCTCGAAGCGGGAACCCCCACGAGCAGTACTTC. This encodes CSARSGNPHEQYF.

At least ten counts were recorded for this clonotype. CDR3 bases: TGCAGCGTCGTGAATGAGTTATATGGCTACACCTTC. It yields the protein CSVVNELYGYTF. The rearrangement uses TRBV29-1 and TRBJ1-2, with no clear D. Germline CDR1 SQVTM, CDR2 ANQGSEA. This CDR3 spans 12 amino acids. V lost 6 bases, J lost 5 bases, and 13 bases lay in between.

This clonotype was recorded at least ten times. The rearrangement uses TRBV24-1 and TRBJ2-1; possible D gene TRBD1, 5 bases. Between the trimmed V and J ends, which lost 5 bases and 5 bases, there was a span of 15 bases. In germline, CDR1 is KGHDR, CDR2 SFDVKD. The CDR3 runs 15 residues. The CDR3 DNA is TGTGCCACCAGTGCCCCGGCACAGGCCGACAATGAGCAGTTCTTC. Protein sequence: CATSAPAQADNEQFF.